This T cell receptor beta chain was sequenced during a study of T-cell reconstitution after alpha-beta-depleted transplantation in children. Construction of the TCRbeta library involved unique molecular identifiers. TCRdb re-analysed the PCR reads in MiXCR, keeping a single row per CDR3 protein. The table lists hundreds of thousands of distinct CDR3 sequences, over 9.5% of them singletons. Unmatched junction bases numbered 4, after V lost 5 bases and J lost 1 base. CDR3 length: 15 residues. Germline values: CDR1 ENHRY, CDR2 SYGVKD. The material was PBMCs from the stem cell graft donor, obtained from the stem cell graft. This sequence originates from a human donor who donated a stem cell graft to a child with acute myeloid leukemia. This chain uses TRBV10-3 with TRBJ2-1; 8 nucleotides match TRBD2. The CDR3 here is CAISSAGVSYNEQFF. For the CDR3, the DNA is TGTGCCATCAGTTCAGCGGGAGTATCCTACAATGAGCAGTTCTTC.